This T cell receptor (beta chain) was identified in a study of multiple sclerosis patients with progressive multifocal leukoencephalopathy. Study-level results: Expanded clones at PML onset predated and persisted through natalizumab therapy. Most PML patients had lower entropy, suggesting less diverse TRB repertoires.

Profiling relied on immunoSEQ multiplex PCR, and the TCRdb table lists in-frame clones only, not all of them. The sample lists fewer than 40,000 clones; about 88% were seen once. Worth noting for this clone: Its antigen is not identified.

Sample time point: time of PML onset. V was clipped by 7 bases and J by 2 bases, with 19 bases between them. CDR1 is SQVTM and CDR2 is ANQGSEA in the germline V gene. CDR3 length: 15 amino acids. The J gene is TRBJ2-3, the V gene TRBV29-1; possibly TRBD2 for D (6 bases). The receptor was derived from a human donor with progressive multifocal leukoencephalopathy. The source was PBMCs, collected from a patient treated with natalizumab. The CDR3 coding sequence is TGCAGCGCTCATGGAGGGGTCGGAGCCACAGATACGCAGTATTTT. It yields the protein CSAHGGVGATDTQYF.